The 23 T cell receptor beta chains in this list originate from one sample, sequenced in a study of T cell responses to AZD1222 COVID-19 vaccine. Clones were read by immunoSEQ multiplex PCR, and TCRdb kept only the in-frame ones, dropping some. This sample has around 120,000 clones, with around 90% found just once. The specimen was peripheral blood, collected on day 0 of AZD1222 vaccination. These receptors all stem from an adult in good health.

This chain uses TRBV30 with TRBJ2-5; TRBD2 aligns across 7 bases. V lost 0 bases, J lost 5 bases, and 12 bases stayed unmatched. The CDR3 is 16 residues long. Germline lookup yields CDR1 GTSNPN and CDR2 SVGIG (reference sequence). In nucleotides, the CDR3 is TGTGCCTGGAGTGTCCCTACTAGCGCGGGAGCTGAGACCCAGTACTTC. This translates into CAWSVPTSAGAETQYF.

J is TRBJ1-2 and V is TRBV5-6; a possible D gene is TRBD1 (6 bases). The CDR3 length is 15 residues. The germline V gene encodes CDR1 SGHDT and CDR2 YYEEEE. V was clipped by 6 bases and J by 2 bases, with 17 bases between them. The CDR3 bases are TGTGCCAGCACCGATAGCGGGGGCCCCAACTATGGCTACACCTTC. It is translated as CASTDSGGPNYGYTF.

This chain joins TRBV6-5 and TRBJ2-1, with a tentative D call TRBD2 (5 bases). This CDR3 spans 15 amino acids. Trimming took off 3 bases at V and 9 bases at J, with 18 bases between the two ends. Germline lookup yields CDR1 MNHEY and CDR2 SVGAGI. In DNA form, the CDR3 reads TGTGCCAGCAGTTATGACCCGGACTCCCGCGGTGAGCAGTTCTTC. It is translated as CASSYDPDSRGEQFF.

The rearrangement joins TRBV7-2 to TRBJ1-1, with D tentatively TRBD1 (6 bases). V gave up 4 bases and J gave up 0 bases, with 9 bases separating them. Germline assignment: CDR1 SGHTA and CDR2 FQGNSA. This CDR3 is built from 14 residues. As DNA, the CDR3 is TGTGCCAGCAGCTCCCGGACAGTGAACACTGAAGCTTTCTTT. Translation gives CASSSRTVNTEAFF. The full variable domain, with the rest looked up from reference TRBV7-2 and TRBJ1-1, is GAGVSQSPSNKVTEKGKDVELRCDPISGHTALYWYRQSLGQGLEFLIYFQGNSAPDKSGLPSDRFSAERTGGSVSTLTIQRTQQEDSAVYLCASSSRTVNTEAFFGQGTRLTVV.

In DNA, the CDR3 is TGTGCCAGCAGCTCACTAGCGGGAGGGAATGAGCAGTTCTTC. Its translation is CASSSLAGGNEQFF. The chain combines TRBV7-9 with TRBJ2-1; 13 bases are shared with TRBD2. From germline, CDR1 is SEHNR and CDR2 FQNEAQ (reference sequence). Unmatched junction bases numbered 1, after V lost 4 bases and J lost 7 bases. This CDR3 spans 14 amino acids.

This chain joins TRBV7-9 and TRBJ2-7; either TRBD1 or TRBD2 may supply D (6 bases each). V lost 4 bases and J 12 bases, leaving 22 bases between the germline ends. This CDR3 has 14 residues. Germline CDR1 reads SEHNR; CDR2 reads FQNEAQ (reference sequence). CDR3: CASSWEVEQGPRYF. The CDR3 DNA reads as TGTGCCAGCAGCTGGGAGGTAGAACAGGGCCCGAGGTACTTC.

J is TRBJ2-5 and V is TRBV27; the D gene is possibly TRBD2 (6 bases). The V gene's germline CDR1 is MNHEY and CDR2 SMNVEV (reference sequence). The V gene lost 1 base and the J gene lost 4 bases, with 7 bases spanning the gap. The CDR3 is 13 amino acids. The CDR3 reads CASSLYGGETQYF. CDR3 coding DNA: TGTGCCAGCAGTTTATACGGGGGAGAGACCCAGTACTTC.

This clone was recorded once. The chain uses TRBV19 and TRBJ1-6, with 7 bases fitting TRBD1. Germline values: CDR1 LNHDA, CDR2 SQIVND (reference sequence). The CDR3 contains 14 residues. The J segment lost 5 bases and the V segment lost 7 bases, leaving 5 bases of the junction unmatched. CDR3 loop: CASNLGQHNSPLHF. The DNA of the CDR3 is TGTGCCAGTAACCTGGGACAGCATAATTCACCCCTCCACTTT.

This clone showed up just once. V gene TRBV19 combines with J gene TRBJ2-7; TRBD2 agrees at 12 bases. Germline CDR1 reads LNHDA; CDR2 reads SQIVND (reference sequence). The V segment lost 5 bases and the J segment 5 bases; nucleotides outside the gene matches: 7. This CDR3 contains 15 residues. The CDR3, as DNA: TGTGCCAGTAGTCAAGGACTAGCGGGAACCAACGAGCAGTACTTC. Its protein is CASSQGLAGTNEQYF.

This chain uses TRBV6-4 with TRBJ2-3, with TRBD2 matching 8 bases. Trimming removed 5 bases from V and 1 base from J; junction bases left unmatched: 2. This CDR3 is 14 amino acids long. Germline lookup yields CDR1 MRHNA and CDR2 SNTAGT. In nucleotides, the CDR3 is TGTGCCAGCAGTAATAGCGGGGGCACAGATACGCAGTATTTT. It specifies CASSNSGGTDTQYF.

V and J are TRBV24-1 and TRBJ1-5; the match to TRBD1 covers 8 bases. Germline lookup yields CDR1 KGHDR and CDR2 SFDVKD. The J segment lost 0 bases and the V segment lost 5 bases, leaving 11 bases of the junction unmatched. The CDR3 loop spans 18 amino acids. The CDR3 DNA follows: TGTGCCACCAGTGGGCGCAGGGGGCGCGACCCTAGCAATCAGCCCCAGCATTTT. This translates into CATSGRRGRDPSNQPQHF.

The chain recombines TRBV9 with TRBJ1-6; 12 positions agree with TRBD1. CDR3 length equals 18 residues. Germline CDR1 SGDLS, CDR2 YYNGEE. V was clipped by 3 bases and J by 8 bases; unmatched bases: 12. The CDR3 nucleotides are TGTGCCAGCAGCGCTCGACCTGGGACAGGGGGCTGGGATTCACCCCTCCACTTT. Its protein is CASSARPGTGGWDSPLHF.

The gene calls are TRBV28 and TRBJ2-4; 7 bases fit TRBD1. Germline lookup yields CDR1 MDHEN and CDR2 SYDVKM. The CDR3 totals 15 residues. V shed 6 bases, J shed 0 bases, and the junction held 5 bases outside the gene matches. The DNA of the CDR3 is TGTGCCAGCAGCCGGGACAGTTTAGCCAAAAACATTCAGTACTTC. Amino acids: CASSRDSLAKNIQYF. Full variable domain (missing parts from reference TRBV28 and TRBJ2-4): DVKVTQSSRYLVKRTGEKVFLECVQDMDHENMFWYRQDPGLGLRLIYFSYDVKMKEKGDIPEGYSVSREKKERFSLILESASTNQTSMYLCASSRDSLAKNIQYFGAGTRLSVL.

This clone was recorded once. In DNA, the CDR3 is TGTGCCAGCAGCCGCACTCCTAGCGGCTCCTACAATGAGCAGTTCTTC. This translates into CASSRTPSGSYNEQFF. V gene TRBV7-9 combines with J gene TRBJ2-1; 7 nucleotides match TRBD2. Germline values: CDR1 SEHNR, CDR2 FQNEAQ (reference sequence). The CDR3 spans 16 residues. V shed 5 bases, J shed 0 bases, and the junction held 7 bases outside the gene matches. The full variable domain, with the rest looked up from reference TRBV7-9 and TRBJ2-1, is DTGVSQNPRHKITKRGQNVTFRCDPISEHNRLYWYRQTLGQGPEFLTYFQNEAQLEKSRLLSDRFSAERPKGSFSTLEIQRTEQGDSAMYLCASSRTPSGSYNEQFFGPGTRLTVL.

The chain's CDR3 is CASSRTGGRRDTQYF. The CDR3 nucleotides read TGTGCCAGCAGTCGGACAGGGGGCCGGAGAGATACGCAGTATTTT. The rearrangement links TRBV28 to TRBJ2-3; TRBD1 aligns across 11 bases. This CDR3 is built from 15 residues. Germline V gene data show CDR1 as MDHEN and CDR2 as SYDVKM. Germline trimming cut 5 bases from V and 5 bases from J; bases unmatched to any gene: 6.

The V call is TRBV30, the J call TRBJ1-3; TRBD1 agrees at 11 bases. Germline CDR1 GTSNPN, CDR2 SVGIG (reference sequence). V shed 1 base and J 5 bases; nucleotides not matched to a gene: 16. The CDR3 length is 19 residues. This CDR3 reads CAWSDPGQGDRGDRNTIYF. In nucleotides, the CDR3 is TGTGCCTGGAGTGATCCGGGACAGGGGGATCGAGGGGACCGAAACACCATATATTTT.

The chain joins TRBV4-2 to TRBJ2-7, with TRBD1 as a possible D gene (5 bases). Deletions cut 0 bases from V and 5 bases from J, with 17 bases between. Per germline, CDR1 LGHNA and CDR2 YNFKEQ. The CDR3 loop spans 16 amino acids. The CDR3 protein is CASSQDLARAADEQYF. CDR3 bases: TGTGCCAGCAGCCAAGATTTAGCCAGGGCCGCGGACGAGCAGTACTTC.

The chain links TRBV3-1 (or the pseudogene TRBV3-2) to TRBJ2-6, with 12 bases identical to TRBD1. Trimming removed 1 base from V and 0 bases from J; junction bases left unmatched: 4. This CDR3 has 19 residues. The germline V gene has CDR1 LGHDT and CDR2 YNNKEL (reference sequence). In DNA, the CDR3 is TGTGCCAGCAGCCAAGTGGGGACAGGGGGCGCCTCTGGGGCCAACGTCCTGACTTTC. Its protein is CASSQVGTGGASGANVLTF.

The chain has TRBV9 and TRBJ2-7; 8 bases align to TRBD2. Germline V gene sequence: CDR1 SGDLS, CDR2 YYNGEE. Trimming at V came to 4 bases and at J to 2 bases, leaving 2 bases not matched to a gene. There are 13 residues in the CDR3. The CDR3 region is CASSSGGTYEQYF. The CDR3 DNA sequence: TGTGCCAGCAGCTCGGGAGGGACCTACGAGCAGTACTTC.

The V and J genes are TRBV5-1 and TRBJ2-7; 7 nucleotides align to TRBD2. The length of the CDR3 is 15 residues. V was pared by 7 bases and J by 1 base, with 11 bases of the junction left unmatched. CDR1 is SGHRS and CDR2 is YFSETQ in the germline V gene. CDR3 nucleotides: TGCGCCAGCCGGTCGGGGAGCGGGGCTTCCTACGAGCAGTACTTC. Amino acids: CASRSGSGASYEQYF. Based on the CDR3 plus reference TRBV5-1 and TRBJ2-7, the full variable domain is KAGVTQTPRYLIKTRGQQVTLSCSPISGHRSVSWYQQTPGQGLQFLFEYFSETQRNKGNFPGRFSGRQFSNSRSEMNVSTLELGDSALYLCASRSGSGASYEQYFGPGTRLTVT.

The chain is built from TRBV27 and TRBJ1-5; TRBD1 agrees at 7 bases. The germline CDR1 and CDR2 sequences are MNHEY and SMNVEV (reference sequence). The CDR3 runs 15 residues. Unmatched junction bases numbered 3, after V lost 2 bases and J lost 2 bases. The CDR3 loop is CASSLTGQGNQPQHF. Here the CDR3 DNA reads TGTGCCAGCAGTTTAACCGGACAGGGCAATCAGCCCCAGCATTTT.

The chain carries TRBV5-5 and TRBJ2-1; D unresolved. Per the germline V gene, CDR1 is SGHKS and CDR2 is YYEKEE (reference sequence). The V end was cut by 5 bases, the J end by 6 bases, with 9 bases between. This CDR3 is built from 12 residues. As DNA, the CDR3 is TGTGCCAGCAGGCCCGACCTCAATGAGCAGTTCTTC. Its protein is CASRPDLNEQFF.

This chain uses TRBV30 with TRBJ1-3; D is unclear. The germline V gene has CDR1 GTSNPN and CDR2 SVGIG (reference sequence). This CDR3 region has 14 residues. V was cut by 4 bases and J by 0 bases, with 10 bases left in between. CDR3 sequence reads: CAWTLGDSGNTIYF. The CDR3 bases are TGTGCCTGGACCCTCGGGGACTCTGGAAACACCATATATTTT.